A selection of T cell receptor beta chains follows, all from one sample in a study of T cell responses to AZD1222 COVID-19 vaccine. Measured with immunoSEQ multiplex PCR; TCRdb has only the in-frame clones, and not every one. The sample shows 150,000 to 200,000 clones, around 94% of them seen only once. The sequenced sample was peripheral blood, obtained 28 days after the second AZD1222 dose. The receptor source for this set is an adult who received the AZD1222 COVID-19 vaccine. Each CDR3 is given with its conserved first and last residue. D genes are given only for firm matches.

d_gene | j_gene | v_gene | CDR3aa
TRBD2 | TRBJ2-3 | TRBV7-2 | CASSLEPSTSGTDTQYF
NA | TRBJ1-5 | TRBV28 | CASSLPQGSSSNQPQHF
TRBD2 | TRBJ2-3 | TRBV3-1/TRBV3-2 | CASSQARLAGGFTDTQYF
TRBD1 | TRBJ2-7 | TRBV7-9 | CASSSWDRGGYEQYF
TRBD1 | TRBJ1-5 | TRBV7-8 | CASSLVGTGTGNQPQHF
TRBD1 | TRBJ1-1 | TRBV7-9 | CASSRTGGAGTEAFF
NA | TRBJ1-2 | TRBV3-1/TRBV3-2 | CASSRGAYDQRLYGYTF
TRBD2 | TRBJ2-4 | TRBV30 | CACSAGTSGAKNIQYF
NA | TRBJ2-7 | TRBV11-3 | CASSFGDSYEQYF
NA | TRBJ1-2 | TRBV2 | CASSEARVAGYTF
NA | TRBJ2-7 | TRBV19 | CASSGGRGPGYEQYF
TRBD2 | TRBJ2-7 | TRBV29-1 | CSAGTSGYEQYF
NA | TRBJ2-7 | TRBV6-5 | CASQTYSSYEQYF
TRBD1 | TRBJ1-1 | TRBV2 | CASSERTGQNTEAFF
TRBD1 | TRBJ1-2 | TRBV5-6 | CASSPLTGTTNYGYTF
NA | TRBJ2-1 | TRBV5-1 | CASSFQGGIEQFF
TRBD1 | TRBJ1-3 | TRBV3-1/TRBV3-2 | CASSQGPPLQGASGNTIYF
TRBD1 | TRBJ2-1 | TRBV5-1 | CASSLAGDREYNEQFF
NA | TRBJ2-2 | TRBV6-5 | CASKQRFIGELFF
NA | TRBJ2-5 | TRBV5-1 | CASSYSGQQETQYF
NA | TRBJ1-1 | TRBV5-5 | CASSYGGTEAFF
TRBD1 | TRBJ1-5 | TRBV9 | CASSSGQGISSNQPQHF
TRBD2 | TRBJ2-7 | TRBV6-1 | CASAGGPHEQYF
NA | TRBJ1-2 | TRBV9 | CASSVLAGLGYGYTF
NA | TRBJ2-4 | TRBV29-1 | CSVVGGLAKNIQYF
NA | TRBJ1-3 | TRBV6-5 | CASSYGGVSGNTIYF
NA | TRBJ1-4 | TRBV6-2/TRBV6-3 | CASRPNRALGNEKLFF
NA | TRBJ2-7 | TRBV5-6 | CASSFRLGRDEQYF
NA | TRBJ1-1 | TRBV2 | CASSRTSTETEAFF
TRBD2 | TRBJ2-5 | TRBV6-5 | CASSYSSGGLQETQYF
NA | TRBJ2-5 | TRBV18 | CASSPPGWRGETQYF
TRBD1 | TRBJ2-7 | TRBV6-1 | CASSEPGQGRSHEQYF
NA | TRBJ1-5 | TRBV28 | CASPSGGTPNQPQHF
NA | TRBJ2-1 | TRBV11-2 | CASSLGRDNLWWQFF
NA | TRBJ1-4 | TRBV9 | CASSVAQATNEKLFF
NA | TRBJ2-7 | TRBV28 | CASSDRDFSYEQYF
TRBD2 | TRBJ2-1 | TRBV12-5 | CASGLVTGSGRGDDEQFF
NA | TRBJ2-1 | TRBV4-1 | CASSQDGWGNEQFF
TRBD1 | TRBJ1-4 | TRBV18 | CASSPHRGNEKLFF
NA | TRBJ1-4 | TRBV29-1 | CSVYATNEKLFF
TRBD1 | TRBJ1-5 | TRBV2 | CASSPGTVRQPQHF
NA | TRBJ1-6 | TRBV15 | CATSREENYNSPLHF
TRBD2 | TRBJ2-7 | TRBV5-4 | CASSPSLAGGEGQYF
TRBD1 | TRBJ1-4 | TRBV3-1/TRBV3-2 | CASSRQGEVFF
NA | TRBJ2-1 | TRBV28 | CASNGPPYNEQFF
TRBD1 | TRBJ1-2 | TRBV14 | CASSQGRDRYYGYTF
NA | TRBJ2-5 | TRBV24-1 | CATSDNGWGTGAGGSQETQYF
NA | TRBJ2-7 | TRBV5-1 | CASSLAEGFSYEQYF
NA | TRBJ2-7 | TRBV3-1/TRBV3-2 | CASSQGVGAGRAYEQYF
NA | TRBJ1-5 | TRBV20-1 | CSASGFNQPQHF
NA | TRBJ2-1 | TRBV28 | CASSKVPAYDEQFF
NA | TRBJ1-1 | TRBV5-1 | CASSSDVREFF
NA | TRBJ2-7 | TRBV4-1 | CASSQWVSSYEQYF
TRBD1 | TRBJ2-7 | TRBV19 | CASSRGQGNEQYF
NA | TRBJ2-2 | TRBV7-2 | CASSLGWGAAGELFF
NA | TRBJ2-7 | TRBV9 | CASSPRPTQGGEQYF
NA | TRBJ2-5 | TRBV15 | CATSRGSLIETQYF